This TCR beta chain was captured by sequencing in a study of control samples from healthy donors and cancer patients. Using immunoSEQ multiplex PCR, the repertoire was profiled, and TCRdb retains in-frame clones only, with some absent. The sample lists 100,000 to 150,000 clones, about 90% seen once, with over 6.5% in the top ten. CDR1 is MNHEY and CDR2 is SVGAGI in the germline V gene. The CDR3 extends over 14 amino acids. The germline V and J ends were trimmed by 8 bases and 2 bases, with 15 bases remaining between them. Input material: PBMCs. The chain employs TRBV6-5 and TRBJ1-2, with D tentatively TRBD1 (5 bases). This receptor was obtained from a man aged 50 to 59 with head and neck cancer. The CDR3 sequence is CASGGTAPNYGYTF. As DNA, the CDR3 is TGTGCCAGCGGGGGGACGGCACCAAACTATGGCTACACCTTC.